This T cell receptor (beta chain) is from a study of blood T cell repertoires in COVID-19. The wider study: Donors in the United States, Italy and Spain gave samples during acute or convalescent COVID-19.

Germline V gene data show CDR1 as SGDLS and CDR2 as YYNGEE. CDR3 size: 15 residues. Trimming took 4 bases from V and 2 from J, leaving 15 bases between them. Measured with immunoSEQ multiplex PCR; TCRdb has only the in-frame clones, and not every one. This sample has 140,000 to 150,000 clones, with roughly 76% found just once. This chain links TRBV9 with TRBJ2-5, with D possibly matching TRBD2 (6 bases). Material: peripheral blood. This clonotype was obtained from a human donor with acute or convalescent COVID-19. The donor label of this sample is uncertain. The CDR3 loop is CASSPRWGVQETQYF. The CDR3 bases are TGTGCCAGCAGCCCACGGTGGGGGGTTCAAGAGACCCAGTACTTC.